The clone carrying this T cell receptor beta chain was detected ten times or more. The sample is drawn from a study of neurological immune-mediated disorders. Trimming removed 6 bases at V and 3 bases at J, with 8 bases between. Germline CDR1 and CDR2: LGHNA and YSLEER. The CDR3 runs 12 residues. TCRdb re-analysed the 5' RACE reads in MiXCR, keeping a single row per CDR3 protein. The data hold approximately 50,000 distinct CDR3 sequences, with about 5.8% observed a single time. This TCR was sampled from a woman between 18 and 30 years old with multiple sclerosis. V gene TRBV4-3 combines with J gene TRBJ1-2; the D is unclear. The sequencing sample was made of CD4+ T cells from blood. In DNA form, the CDR3 reads TGCGCCAGCAGGGGTCGGGACTATGGCTACACCTTC. Protein product: CASRGRDYGYTF.